Shown below are 2 T cell receptor beta chains from a single sample sequenced in a study of blood T cell repertoires in COVID-19. Clones were read by immunoSEQ multiplex PCR, and TCRdb kept only the in-frame ones, dropping some. The table shows approximately 250,000 clones, with around 81% occurring only once. The source material was peripheral blood. These receptors originate from an older woman with active or convalescent COVID-19.

The V gene is TRBV4-1, the J gene TRBJ1-5, with 7 bases matching TRBD1. V shed 4 bases, J shed 2 bases, and the junction held 14 bases outside the gene matches. The germline V gene encodes CDR1 MGHRA and CDR2 YSYEKL. The CDR3 has 18 residues. CDR3: CASSLTTQGDIRNQPQHF. In DNA form, the CDR3 reads TGCGCCAGCAGCCTCACTACCCAGGGGGACATACGCAATCAGCCCCAGCATTTT.

This chain connects TRBV15 to TRBJ2-2; D possibly corresponds to TRBD2 (7 bases). The CDR3 sequence is 14 residues long. The germline V gene has CDR1 LNHNV and CDR2 YYDKDF (reference sequence). Between the trimmed V and J ends, which lost 9 bases and 3 bases, there was a span of 14 bases. The DNA of the CDR3 is TGTGCCACTACCCAGGGGAGGGACACCGGGGAGCTGTTTTTT. It encodes CATTQGRDTGELFF.